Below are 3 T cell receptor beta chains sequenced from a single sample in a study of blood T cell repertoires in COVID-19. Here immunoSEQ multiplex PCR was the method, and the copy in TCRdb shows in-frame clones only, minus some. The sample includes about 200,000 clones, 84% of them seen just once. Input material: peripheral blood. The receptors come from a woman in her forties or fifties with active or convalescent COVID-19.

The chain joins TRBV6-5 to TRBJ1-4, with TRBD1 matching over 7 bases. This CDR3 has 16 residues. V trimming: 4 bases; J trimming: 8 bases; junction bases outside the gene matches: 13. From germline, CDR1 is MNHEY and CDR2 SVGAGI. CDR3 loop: CASSSSVGQPQEKLFF. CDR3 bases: TGTGCCAGCAGTTCGTCGGTGGGACAGCCTCAGGAAAAACTGTTTTTT.

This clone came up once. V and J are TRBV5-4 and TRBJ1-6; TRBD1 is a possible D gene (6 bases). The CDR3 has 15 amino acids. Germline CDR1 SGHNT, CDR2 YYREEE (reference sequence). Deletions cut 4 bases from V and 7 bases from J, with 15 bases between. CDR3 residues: CASSPGGQGNSPLHF. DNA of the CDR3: TGTGCCAGCAGCCCGGGGGGGCAGGGAAATTCACCCCTCCACTTT. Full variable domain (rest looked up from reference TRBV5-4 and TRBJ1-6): ETGVTQSPTHLIKTRGQQVTLRCSSQSGHNTVSWYQQALGQGPQFIFQYYREEENGRGNFPPRFSGLQFPNYSSELNVNALELDDSALYLCASSPGGQGNSPLHFGNGTRLTVT.

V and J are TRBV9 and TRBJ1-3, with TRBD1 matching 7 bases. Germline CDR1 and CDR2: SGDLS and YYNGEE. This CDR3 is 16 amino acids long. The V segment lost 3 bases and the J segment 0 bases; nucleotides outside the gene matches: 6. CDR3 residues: CASSAGQDYSGNTIYF. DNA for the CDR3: TGTGCCAGCAGCGCTGGACAGGACTACTCTGGAAACACCATATATTTT.